This entry describes one T cell receptor beta chain. Synthetically made TCR analog templates were put into each PCR as spikes. Only in-frame clones appear in the TCRdb table, and some are missing; sequencing was by immunoSEQ multiplex PCR. Counted here are tens of thousands of clones, about 86% occurring once; the ten biggest clones make up just under 15%. Germline V CDR1 and CDR2: SNHLY, FYNNEI. The V segment lost 5 bases and the J segment 6 bases; nucleotides outside the gene matches: 20. The CDR3 contains 19 residues. Noted time point: pretreatment peripheral blood. The source of the sample is a study of PD-L1 blockade in urothelial cancer. Study context: Male sex and bladder-origin urothelial cancer were recorded for about 90% of the roughly 30 patients. Median blood clonality was roughly 0.088, with more than 75,000 unique TCRs.

The V call is TRBV2, the J call TRBJ2-2; 8 bases match TRBD1. The clonotype comes from a man between 60 and 70 years old with urothelial cancer. The sample in question was PBMCs, obtained around atezolizumab (anti-PD-L1) treatment. The CDR3 here is CASSLTRDRSEQDAGELFF. The CDR3 DNA reads as TGTGCCAGCAGTCTCACCCGGGACAGGTCTGAGCAAGATGCCGGGGAGCTGTTTTTT.